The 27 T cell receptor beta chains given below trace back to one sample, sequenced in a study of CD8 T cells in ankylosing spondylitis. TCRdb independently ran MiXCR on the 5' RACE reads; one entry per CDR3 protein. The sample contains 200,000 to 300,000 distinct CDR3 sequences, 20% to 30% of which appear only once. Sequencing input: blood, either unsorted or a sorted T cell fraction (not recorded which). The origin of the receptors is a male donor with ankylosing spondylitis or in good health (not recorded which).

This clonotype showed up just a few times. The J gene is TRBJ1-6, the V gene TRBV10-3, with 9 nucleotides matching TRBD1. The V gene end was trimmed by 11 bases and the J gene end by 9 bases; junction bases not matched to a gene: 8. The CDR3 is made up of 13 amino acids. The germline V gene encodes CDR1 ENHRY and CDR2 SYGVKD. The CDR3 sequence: CAVRDRVISPLHF. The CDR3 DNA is TGTGCCGTGCGGGACAGGGTTATTTCACCCCTCCACTTT.

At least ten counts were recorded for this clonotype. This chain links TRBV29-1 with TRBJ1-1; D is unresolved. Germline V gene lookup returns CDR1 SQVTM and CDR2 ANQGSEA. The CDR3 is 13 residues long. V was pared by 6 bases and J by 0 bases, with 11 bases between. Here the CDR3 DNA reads TGCAGCGTAGTCGGCCCCATGAACACTGAAGCTTTCTTT. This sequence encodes CSVVGPMNTEAFF.

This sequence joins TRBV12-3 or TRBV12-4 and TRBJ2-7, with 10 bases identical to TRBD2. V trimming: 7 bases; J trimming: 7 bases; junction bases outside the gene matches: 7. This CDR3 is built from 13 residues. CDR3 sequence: CASMASGGQEQYF. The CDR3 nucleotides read TGTGCCAGCATGGCTAGCGGGGGTCAGGAGCAGTACTTC.

Written as DNA, the CDR3 is TGTGCCAGCAGAATCACCCGGGGGGGTTCAGATACGCAGTATTTT. Translation: CASRITRGGSDTQYF. The chain combines TRBV11-2 with TRBJ2-3; 8 bases map to TRBD2. Trimming at V came to 6 bases and at J to 4 bases, leaving 9 bases not matched to a gene. CDR3 length: 15 amino acids. CDR1 is SGHAT and CDR2 is FQNNGV in the germline V gene.

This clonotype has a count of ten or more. The CDR3 DNA reads as TGTGCCAGCAGCCTTACACAGAAGACTAGCACAGATACGCAGTATTTT. This codes for CASSLTQKTSTDTQYF. The chain recombines TRBV12-3 or TRBV12-4 with TRBJ2-3; D not certain. The CDR3 extends over 16 amino acids. The ends were cut back, 6 bases at V and 0 bases at J, with 16 bases in the middle.

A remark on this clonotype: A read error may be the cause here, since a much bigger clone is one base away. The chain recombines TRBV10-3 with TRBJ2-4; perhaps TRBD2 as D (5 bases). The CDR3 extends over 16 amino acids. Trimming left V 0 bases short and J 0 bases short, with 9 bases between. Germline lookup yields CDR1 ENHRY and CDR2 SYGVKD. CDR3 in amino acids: CAISESCEGAKNIQYF. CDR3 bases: TGTGCCATCAGTGAGTCATGTGAGGGAGCCAAAAACATTCAGTACTTC.

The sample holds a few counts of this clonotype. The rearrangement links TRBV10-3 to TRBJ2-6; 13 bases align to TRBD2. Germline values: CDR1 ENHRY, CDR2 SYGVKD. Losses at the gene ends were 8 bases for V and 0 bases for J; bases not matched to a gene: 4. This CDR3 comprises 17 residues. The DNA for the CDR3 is TGTGCCATCGCCGGACTAGCGGGGGCCTCTGGGGCCAACGTCCTGACTTTC. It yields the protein CAIAGLAGASGANVLTF.

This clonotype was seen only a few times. Here the CDR3 reads CATRQGASTGELFF. Here the CDR3 DNA reads TGTGCCACCAGACAGGGGGCGAGCACCGGGGAGCTGTTTTTT. V usage is TRBV10-3 and J usage is TRBJ2-2; TRBD1 matches 10 bases. V shed 10 bases, J shed 4 bases, and the junction held 6 bases outside the gene matches. Germline loops: CDR1 ENHRY, CDR2 SYGVKD. The length of the CDR3 is 14 residues.

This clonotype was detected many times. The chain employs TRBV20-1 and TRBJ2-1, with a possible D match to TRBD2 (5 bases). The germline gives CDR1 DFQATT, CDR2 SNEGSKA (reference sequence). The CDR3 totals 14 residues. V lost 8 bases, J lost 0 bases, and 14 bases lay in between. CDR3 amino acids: CSPGPGYSYNEQFF. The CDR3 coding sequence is TGCAGTCCCGGTCCGGGGTACTCCTACAATGAGCAGTTCTTC.

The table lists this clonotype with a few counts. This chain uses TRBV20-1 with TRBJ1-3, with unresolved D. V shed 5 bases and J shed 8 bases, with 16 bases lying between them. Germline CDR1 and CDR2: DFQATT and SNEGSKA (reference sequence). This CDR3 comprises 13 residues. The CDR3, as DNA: TGCAGTGCTCCCTCGAGGCTGGGAGACACCATATATTTT. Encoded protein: CSAPSRLGDTIYF.

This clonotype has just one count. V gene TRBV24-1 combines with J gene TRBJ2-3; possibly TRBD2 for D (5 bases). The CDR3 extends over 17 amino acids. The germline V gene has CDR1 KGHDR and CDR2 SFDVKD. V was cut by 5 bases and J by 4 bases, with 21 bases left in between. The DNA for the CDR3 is TGTGCCACCAGTGCTTCGGGCTTCGGGGTGGTTGCAGATACGCAGTATTTT. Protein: CATSASGFGVVADTQYF.

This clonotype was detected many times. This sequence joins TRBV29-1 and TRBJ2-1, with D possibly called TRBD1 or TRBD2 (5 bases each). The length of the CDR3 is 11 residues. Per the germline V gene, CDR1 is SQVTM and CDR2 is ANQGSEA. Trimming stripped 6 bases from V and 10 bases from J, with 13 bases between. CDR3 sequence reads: CSVSYGTEQFF. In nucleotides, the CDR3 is TGCAGCGTGAGCTACGGGACCGAGCAGTTCTTC.

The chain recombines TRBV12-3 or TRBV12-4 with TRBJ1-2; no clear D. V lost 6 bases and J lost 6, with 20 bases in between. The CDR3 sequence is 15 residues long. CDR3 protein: CASSRSRVVGDGYTF. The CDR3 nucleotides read TGTGCCAGCAGCCGTAGCCGGGTTGTGGGCGATGGCTACACCTTC.

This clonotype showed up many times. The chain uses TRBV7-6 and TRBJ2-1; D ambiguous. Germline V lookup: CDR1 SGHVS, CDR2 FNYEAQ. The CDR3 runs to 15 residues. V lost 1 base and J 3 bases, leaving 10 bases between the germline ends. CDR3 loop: CASSLGSVLYNEQFF. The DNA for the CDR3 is TGTGCCAGCAGCTTAGGAAGCGTACTCTACAATGAGCAGTTCTTC.

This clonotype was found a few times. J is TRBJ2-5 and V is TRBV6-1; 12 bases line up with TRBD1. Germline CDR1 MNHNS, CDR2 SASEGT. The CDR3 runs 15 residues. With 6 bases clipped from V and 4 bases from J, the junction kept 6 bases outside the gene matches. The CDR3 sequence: CASRGQGASLETQYF. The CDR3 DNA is TGTGCCAGCAGGGGACAGGGGGCGTCTCTAGAGACCCAGTACTTC.

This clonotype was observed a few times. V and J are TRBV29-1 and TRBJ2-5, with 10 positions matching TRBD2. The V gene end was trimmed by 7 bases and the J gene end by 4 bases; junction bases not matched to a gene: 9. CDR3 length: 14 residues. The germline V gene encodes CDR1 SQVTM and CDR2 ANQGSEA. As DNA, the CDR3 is TGCAGCGCTAGCGGGGGTCTAACTCCAGAGACCCAGTACTTC. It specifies CSASGGLTPETQYF.

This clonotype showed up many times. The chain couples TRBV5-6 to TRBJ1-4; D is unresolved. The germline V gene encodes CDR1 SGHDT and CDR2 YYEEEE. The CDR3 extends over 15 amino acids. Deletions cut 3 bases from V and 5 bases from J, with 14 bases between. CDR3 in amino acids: CASSWNGQPNEKLFF. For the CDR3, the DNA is TGTGCCAGCAGCTGGAATGGGCAGCCGAATGAAAAACTGTTTTTT. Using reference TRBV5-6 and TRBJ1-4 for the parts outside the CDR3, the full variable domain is DAGVTQSPTHLIKTRGQQVTLRCSPKSGHDTVSWYQQALGQGPQFIFQYYEEEERQRGNFPDRFSGHQFPNYSSELNVNALLLGDSALYLCASSWNGQPNEKLFFGSGTQLSVL.

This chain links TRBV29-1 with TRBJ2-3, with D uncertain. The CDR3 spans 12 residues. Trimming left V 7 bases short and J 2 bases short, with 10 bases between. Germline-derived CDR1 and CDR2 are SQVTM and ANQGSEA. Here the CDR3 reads CSAGFDTDTQYF. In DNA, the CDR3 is TGCAGCGCTGGATTCGACACAGATACGCAGTATTTT.

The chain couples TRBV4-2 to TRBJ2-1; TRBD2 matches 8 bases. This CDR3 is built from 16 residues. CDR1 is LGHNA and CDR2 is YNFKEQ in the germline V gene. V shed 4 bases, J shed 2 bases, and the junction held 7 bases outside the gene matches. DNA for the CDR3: TGTGCCAGCAGCCCCCAGCTTAGCGGGACCTACAATGAGCAGTTCTTC. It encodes CASSPQLSGTYNEQFF.

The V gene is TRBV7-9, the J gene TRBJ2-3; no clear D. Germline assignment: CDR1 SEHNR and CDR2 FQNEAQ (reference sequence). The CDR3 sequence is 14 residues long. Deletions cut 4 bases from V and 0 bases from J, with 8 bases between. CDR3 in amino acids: CASSSAISTDTQYF. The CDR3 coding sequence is TGTGCCAGCAGCTCCGCCATTAGCACAGATACGCAGTATTTT. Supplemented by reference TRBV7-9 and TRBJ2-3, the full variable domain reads DTGVSQNPRHKITKRGQNVTFRCDPISEHNRLYWYRQTLGQGPEFLTYFQNEAQLEKSRLLSDRFSAERPKGSFSTLEIQRTEQGDSAMYLCASSSAISTDTQYFGPGTRLTVL.

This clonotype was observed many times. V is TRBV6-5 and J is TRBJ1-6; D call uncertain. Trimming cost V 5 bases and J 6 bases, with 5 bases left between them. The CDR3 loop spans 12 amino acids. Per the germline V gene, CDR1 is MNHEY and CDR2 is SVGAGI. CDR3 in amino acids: CASSTGNSPLHF. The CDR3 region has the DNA TGTGCCAGCAGTACCGGTAATTCACCCCTCCACTTT.

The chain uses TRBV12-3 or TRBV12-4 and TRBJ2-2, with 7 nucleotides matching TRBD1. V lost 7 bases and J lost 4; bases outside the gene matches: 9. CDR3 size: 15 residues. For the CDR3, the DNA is TGTGCCAGCACCTGGAGGACAGGCAGCACCGGGGAGCTGTTTTTT. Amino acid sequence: CASTWRTGSTGELFF.

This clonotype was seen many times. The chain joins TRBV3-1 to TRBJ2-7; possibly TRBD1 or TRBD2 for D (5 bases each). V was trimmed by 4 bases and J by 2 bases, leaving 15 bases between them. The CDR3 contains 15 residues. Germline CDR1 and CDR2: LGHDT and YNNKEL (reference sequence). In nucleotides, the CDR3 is TGTGCCAGCAGCCCGGGACGGCTCACGGCCTACGAGCAGTACTTC. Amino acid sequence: CASSPGRLTAYEQYF.

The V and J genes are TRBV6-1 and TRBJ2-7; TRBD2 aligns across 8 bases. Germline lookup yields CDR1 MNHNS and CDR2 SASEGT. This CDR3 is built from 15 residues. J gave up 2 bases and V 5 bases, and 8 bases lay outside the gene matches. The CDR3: CASSLGAGVTYEQYF. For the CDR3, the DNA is TGTGCCAGCAGTCTAGGAGCGGGGGTCACCTACGAGCAGTACTTC.

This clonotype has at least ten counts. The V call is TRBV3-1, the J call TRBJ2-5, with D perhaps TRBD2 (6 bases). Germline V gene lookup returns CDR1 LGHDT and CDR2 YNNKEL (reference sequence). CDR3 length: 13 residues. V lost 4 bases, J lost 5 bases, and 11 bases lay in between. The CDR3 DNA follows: TGTGCCAGCAGCCCTTGGAGCGGGGAGACCCAGTACTTC. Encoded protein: CASSPWSGETQYF.

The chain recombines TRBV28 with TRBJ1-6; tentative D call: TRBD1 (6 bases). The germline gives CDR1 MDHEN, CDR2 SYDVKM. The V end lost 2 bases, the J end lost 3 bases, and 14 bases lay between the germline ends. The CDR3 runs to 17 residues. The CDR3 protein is CASSLSVWGHYNSPLHF. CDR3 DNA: TGTGCCAGCAGTTTAAGTGTATGGGGACACTATAATTCACCCCTCCACTTT. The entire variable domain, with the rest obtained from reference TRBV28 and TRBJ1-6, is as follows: DVKVTQSSRYLVKRTGEKVFLECVQDMDHENMFWYRQDPGLGLRLIYFSYDVKMKEKGDIPEGYSVSREKKERFSLILESASTNQTSMYLCASSLSVWGHYNSPLHFGNGTRLTVT.

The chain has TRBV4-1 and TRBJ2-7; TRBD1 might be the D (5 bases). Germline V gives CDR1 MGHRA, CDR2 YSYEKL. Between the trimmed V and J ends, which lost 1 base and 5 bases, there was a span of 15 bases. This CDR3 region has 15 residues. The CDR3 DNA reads TGCGCCAGCAGCCAAGTCCACAGGCTTGTGGACGAGCAGTACTTC. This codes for CASSQVHRLVDEQYF.